The present TCR beta chain was sequenced within a study of shared clonotypes between healthy human individuals (dated by TCRdb to 2018 to 2020). For context, the study as a whole: The cohort comprised two women and three men aged 18 to 49 years. Libraries were prepared and TCR repertoires were sequenced by different laboratories using diverse techniques, in order to increase sequencing depth and limit assay-specific biases. Between about 0.85 and 9.5 billion PBMCs per donor were obtained by leukapheresis. For each donor, CD4 naive and CD4 memory were each run on three plates, CD8 naive on two plates, and CD8 memory on one plate. To estimate repertoire size and how much clonotypes are shared between individuals, the study performed deep sequencing of blood TCR repertoires from five healthy adults. Study-wide findings and limitations: Clonotypes shared by all four sorted-subset donors showed higher generation probabilities than non-shared clonotypes. Sampling was restricted to blood, and TCR repertoires in tissue are likely to differ from TCR repertoires in blood. Naive subsets generally had larger estimated clonotype richness than memory subsets. Across several donors, around 5% of naive CD4, roughly 3.8% of naive CD8, approximately 2.5% of memory CD4, and over 0.35% of memory CD8 clonotypes were shared. The small number of donors limited the genetic and exposure-history diversity represented. Pairwise subsampling led to the expectation that sequencing depth would affect the degree of clonotype sharing among donors. Even with the large sequencing depth, rarefaction of the sorted-subset datasets indicated that sequencing was incomplete.

The donors were healthy, HIV-negative adults who had no recently reported acute infections or vaccinations. Every donor was a Caucasian adult living in Nashville, Tennessee, USA. Magnetic negative selection was used to enrich CD4+ T cells, after which naive cells were positively selected on CD45RA and the negative fraction became the memory subset. Blood was obtained by leukapheresis, after which PBMCs were separated by Ficoll-Histopaque density gradient centrifugation and cryopreserved in liquid nitrogen vapor phase. Purity and quantity of every magnetically sorted T cell population were checked by analytical flow cytometry. Genomic DNA was isolated from every sorted fraction and measured by UV absorbance on a Nanodrop 2000c. The V and J ends are trimmed by 5 bases and 1 base, leaving 13 bases between them. Based on the germline V gene, the CDR1 and CDR2 sequences are MNHEY and SVGAGI. The CDR3 covers 15 residues, taking in both the cysteine and the phenylalanine. Of the read, only the CDR3 DNA is kept; its 45 bases are in frame from base 1.

TCR CDR3 regions were amplified from genomic DNA by multiplex PCR using the deep immunoSEQ assay. Extracted genomic DNA from each cell subset was distributed evenly across all wells of several immunoSEQ 96-well plates, and each plate was treated as a replicate. Each replicate PCR for sorted subsets received approximately 220 ng genomic DNA, equal to tens of thousands of T cell genomes. The purified libraries were quantified using a Qubit 3.0 fluorometer, sized with a Bioanalyzer 2100, and then quantified again using the KAPA Library Quantification kit. Every immunoSEQ 96-well plate was sequenced on a separate single-read 150-cycle Illumina NextSeq 550 flow cell. The published analysis was carried out like this. Because the immunoSEQ output included only junctional sequences and no quality scores, the filtering could not be the same as the filtering used for full-length reads. To assign V/J genes and CDR3, sequences were annotated against IMGT germline references using PyIR, a Python wrapper for IgBLAST v1.9. Reads were removed for weak V/J assignments (E-value above 1e-6), missing CDR3, stop codons, out-of-frame junctions, or ambiguous translated residues. V3J clonotypes were defined by identical inferred V gene, J gene, and CDR3 amino acid sequence. The percentage overlap between two repertoires was calculated by dividing the number of shared unique clonotypes by the size of the smaller repertoire. Richness of each repertoire was evaluated using RTK rarefaction, the Chao1 estimator, and Recon v2.1 estimates of unobserved clonotypes. Generation probabilities for all TCRbeta clonotypes obtained by the gDNA method from a few donors were computed using OLGA. TCRdb stores this immuneACCESS table with in-frame sequences only. Part of the clones is absent; in the studies checked, under half of the shortfall reflects unresolved V genes, and no reason is known for the rest. For V, J and clone size, that table is used; D and trimming come from the DNA. The sample profile shows some 2 million clones; 95% of them were found once. More than 0.1% of the sample rests with the top ten.

On this clone itself: This receptor's antigen is unknown. No clone much larger than this one lies a single base away; base qualities are absent.

Sequenced: naive CD4+ T cells sorted from blood. The meaning of the sample's cell subset or site label: CD45RA+ positively selected. This receptor was taken from a man between 18 and 35 years old in good health. The sequence is built from TRBV6-5 and TRBJ2-3; the D gene is not confidently resolved. The CDR3 here reads CASSRASAGTDTQYF. The DNA reads as follows: TGTGCCAGCAGTCGCGCCTCCGCTGGCACAGATACGCAGTATTTT.